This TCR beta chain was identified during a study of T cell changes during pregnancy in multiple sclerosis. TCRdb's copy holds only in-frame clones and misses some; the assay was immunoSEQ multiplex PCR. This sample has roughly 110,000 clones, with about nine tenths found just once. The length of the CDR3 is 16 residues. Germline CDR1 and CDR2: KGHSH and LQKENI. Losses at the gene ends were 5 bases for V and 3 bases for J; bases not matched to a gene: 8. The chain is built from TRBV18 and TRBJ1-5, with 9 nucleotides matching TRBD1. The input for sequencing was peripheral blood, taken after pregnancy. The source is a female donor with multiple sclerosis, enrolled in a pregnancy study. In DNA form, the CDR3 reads TGTGCCAGCTCATCTGAGACAGGGGGTCTCAATCAGCCCCAGCATTTT. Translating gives CASSSETGGLNQPQHF.